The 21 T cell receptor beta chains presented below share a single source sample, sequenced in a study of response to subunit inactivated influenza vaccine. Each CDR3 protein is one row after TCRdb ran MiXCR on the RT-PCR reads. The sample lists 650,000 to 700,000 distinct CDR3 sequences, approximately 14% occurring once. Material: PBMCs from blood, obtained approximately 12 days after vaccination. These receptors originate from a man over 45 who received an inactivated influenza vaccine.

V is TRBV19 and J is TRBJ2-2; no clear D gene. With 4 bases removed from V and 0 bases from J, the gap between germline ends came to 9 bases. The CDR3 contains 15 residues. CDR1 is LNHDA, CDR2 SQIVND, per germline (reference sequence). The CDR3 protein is CASSKADTNTGELFF. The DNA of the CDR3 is TGTGCCAGTAGTAAGGCAGACACGAACACCGGGGAGCTGTTTTTT.

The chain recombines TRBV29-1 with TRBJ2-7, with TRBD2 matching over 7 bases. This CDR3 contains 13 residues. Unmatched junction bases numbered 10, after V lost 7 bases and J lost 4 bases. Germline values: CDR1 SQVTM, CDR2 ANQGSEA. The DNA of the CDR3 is TGCAGCGCCCTCGTCGGGGGAGGGTACGAGCAGTACTTC. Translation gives CSALVGGGYEQYF.

CDR3 DNA sequence: TGTGCCAGCGAGGGACAGCGGGGGTACTCCTACGAGCAGTACTTC. Translation gives CASEGQRGYSYEQYF. The J gene is TRBJ2-7, the V gene TRBV7-9; the D gene is possibly TRBD2 (8 bases). The germline V gene encodes CDR1 SEHNR and CDR2 FQNEAQ (reference sequence). Trimming shortened V by 8 bases and J by 0 bases, and 17 bases separated the two germline ends. This CDR3 has 15 amino acids.

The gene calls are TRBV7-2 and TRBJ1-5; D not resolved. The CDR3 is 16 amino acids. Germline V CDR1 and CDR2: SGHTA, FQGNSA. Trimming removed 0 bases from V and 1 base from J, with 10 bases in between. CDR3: CASSLAVGFSNQPQHF. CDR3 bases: TGTGCCAGCAGCTTAGCGGTAGGGTTCAGCAATCAGCCCCAGCATTTT.

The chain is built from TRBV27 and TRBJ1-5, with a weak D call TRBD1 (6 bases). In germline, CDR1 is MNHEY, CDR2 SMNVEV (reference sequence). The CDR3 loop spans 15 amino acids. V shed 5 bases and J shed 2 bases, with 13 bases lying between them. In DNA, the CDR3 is TGTGCCAGCAGTACCGGGACAATTGGCAATCAGCCCCAGCATTTT. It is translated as CASSTGTIGNQPQHF.

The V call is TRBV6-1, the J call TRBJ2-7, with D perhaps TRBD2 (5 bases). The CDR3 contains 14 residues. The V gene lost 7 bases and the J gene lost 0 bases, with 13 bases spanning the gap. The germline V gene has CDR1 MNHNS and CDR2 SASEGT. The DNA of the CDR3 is TGTGCCAGCAAAGCGACCGGGATCTCCTACGAGCAGTACTTC. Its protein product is CASKATGISYEQYF.

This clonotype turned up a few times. The CDR3 bases are TGCAGCCCTACGGGGGCCAGCTACGAGCAGTACTTC. Translation: CSPTGASYEQYF. The rearrangement joins TRBV20-1 to TRBJ2-7; D is tentatively TRBD1 or TRBD2 (6 bases each). Germline V gene data show CDR1 as DFQATT and CDR2 as SNEGSKA (reference sequence). This CDR3 has 12 residues.

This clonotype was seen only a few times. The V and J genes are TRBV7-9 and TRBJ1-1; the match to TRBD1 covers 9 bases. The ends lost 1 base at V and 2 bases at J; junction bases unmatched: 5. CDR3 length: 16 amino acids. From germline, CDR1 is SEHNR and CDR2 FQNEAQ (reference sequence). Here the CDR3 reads CASSLGGTGLNTEAFF. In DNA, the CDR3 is TGTGCCAGCAGCTTAGGGGGGACAGGGTTAAACACTGAAGCTTTCTTT.

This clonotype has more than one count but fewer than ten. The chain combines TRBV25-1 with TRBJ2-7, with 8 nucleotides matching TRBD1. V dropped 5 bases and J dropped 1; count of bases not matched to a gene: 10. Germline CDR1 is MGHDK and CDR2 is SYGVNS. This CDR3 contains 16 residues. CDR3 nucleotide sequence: TGTGCCAGCAGTCCCTCATGGACAGGGACTTCCTACGAGCAGTACTTC. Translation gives CASSPSWTGTSYEQYF.

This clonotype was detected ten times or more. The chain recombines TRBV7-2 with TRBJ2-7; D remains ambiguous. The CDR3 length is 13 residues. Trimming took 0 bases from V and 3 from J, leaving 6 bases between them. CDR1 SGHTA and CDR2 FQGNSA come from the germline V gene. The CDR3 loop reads CASSLAGFYEQYF. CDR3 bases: TGTGCCAGCAGCTTAGCAGGTTTCTACGAGCAGTACTTC.

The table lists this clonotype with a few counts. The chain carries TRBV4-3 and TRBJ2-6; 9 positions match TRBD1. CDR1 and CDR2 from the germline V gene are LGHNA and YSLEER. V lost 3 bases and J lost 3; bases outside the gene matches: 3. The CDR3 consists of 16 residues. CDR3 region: CASSHGTGRGANVLTF. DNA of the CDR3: TGCGCCAGCAGCCACGGGACAGGGCGTGGGGCCAACGTCCTGACTTTC.

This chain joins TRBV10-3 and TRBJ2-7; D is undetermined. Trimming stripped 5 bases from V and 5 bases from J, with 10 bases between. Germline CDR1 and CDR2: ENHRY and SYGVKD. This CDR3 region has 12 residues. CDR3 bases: TGTGCCATCAGTCTTAGTGGTGACGAGCAGTACTTC. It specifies CAISLSGDEQYF.

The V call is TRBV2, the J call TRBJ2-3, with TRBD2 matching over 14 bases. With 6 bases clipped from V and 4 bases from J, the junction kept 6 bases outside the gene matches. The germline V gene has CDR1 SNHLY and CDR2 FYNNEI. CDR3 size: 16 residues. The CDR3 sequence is CASSRTSGRSADTQYF. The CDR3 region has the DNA TGTGCCAGCAGCCGGACTAGCGGGAGGTCCGCAGATACGCAGTATTTT.

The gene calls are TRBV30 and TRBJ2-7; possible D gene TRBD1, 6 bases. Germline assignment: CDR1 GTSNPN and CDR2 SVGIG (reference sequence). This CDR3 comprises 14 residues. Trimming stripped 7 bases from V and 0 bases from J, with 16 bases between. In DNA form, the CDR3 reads TGTGCCTACACGACAGGCCCGAGCTCCTACGAGCAGTACTTC. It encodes CAYTTGPSSYEQYF.

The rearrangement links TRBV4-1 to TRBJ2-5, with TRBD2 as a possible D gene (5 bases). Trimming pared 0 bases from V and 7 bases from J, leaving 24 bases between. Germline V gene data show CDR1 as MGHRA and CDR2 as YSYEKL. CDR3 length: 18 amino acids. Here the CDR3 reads CASSQEIVLRAGARTQYF. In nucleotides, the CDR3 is TGCGCCAGCAGCCAAGAAATCGTTTTGAGGGCCGGCGCAAGGACCCAGTACTTC.

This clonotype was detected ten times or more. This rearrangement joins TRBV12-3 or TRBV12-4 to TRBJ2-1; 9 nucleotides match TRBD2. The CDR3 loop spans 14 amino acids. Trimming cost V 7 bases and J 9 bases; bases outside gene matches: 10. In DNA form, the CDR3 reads TGTGCCAGCACCACTGCGGGAGGGCCAGGTGAGCAGTTCTTC. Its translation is CASTTAGGPGEQFF.

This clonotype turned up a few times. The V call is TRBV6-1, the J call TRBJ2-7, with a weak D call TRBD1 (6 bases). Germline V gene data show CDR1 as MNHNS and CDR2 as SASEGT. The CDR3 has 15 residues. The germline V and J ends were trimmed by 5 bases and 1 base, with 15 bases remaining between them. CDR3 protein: CASSKQGQGSYEQYF. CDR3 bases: TGTGCCAGCAGTAAACAGGGCCAGGGGTCCTACGAGCAGTACTTC.

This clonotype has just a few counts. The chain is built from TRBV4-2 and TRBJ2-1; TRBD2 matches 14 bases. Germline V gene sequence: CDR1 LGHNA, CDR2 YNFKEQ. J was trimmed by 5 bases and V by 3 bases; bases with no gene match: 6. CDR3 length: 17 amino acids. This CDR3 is CASSQPGLAGVNNEQFF. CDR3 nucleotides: TGTGCCAGCAGCCAGCCGGGACTAGCGGGAGTTAACAATGAGCAGTTCTTC.

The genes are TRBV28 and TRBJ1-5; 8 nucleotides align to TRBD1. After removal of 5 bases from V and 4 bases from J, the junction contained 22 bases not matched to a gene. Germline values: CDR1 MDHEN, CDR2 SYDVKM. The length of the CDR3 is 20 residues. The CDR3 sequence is CASSPPWTGFTLNSNQPQHF. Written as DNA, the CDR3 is TGTGCCAGCAGTCCCCCCTGGACAGGGTTTACCCTAAATAGTAATCAGCCCCAGCATTTT.

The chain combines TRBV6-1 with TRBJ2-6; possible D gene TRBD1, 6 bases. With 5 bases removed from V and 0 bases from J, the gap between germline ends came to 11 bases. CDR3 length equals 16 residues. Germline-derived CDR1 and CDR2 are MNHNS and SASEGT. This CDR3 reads CASSTTGRSGANVLTF. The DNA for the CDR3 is TGTGCCAGCAGTACCACAGGGCGCTCTGGGGCCAACGTCCTGACTTTC.

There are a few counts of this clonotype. The CDR3 DNA reads TGTGCCAGCAGGGGACGGGCGGGGGGGCCGGTGCAGTTCTTC. This sequence encodes CASRGRAGGPVQFF. The chain combines TRBV12-3 or TRBV12-4 with TRBJ2-1; 9 bases agree with TRBD2. J was trimmed by 12 bases and V by 6 bases; bases with no gene match: 12. The CDR3 is 14 amino acids.